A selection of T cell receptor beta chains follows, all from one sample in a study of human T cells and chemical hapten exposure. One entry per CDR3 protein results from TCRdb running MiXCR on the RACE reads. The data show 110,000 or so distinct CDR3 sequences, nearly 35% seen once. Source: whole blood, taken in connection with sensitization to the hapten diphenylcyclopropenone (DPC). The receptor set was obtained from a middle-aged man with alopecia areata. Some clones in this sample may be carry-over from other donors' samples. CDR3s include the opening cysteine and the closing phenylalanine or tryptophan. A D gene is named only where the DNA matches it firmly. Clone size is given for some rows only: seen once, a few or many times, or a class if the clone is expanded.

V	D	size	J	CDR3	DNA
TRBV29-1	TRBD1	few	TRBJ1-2	CSAGQGGYGYTF	TGCAGCGCTGGACAGGGCGGCTATGGCTACACCTTC
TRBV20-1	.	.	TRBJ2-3	CSLGLYTDTQYF	TGCAGTCTCGGACTCTACACAGATACGCAGTATTTT
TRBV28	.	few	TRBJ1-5	CASSLTGRQPQHF	TGTGCCAGCAGTTTAACAGGGAGGCAGCCCCAGCATTTT
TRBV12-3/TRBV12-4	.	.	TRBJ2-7	CASRGPSAYEQYF	TGTGCCAGCAGGGGTCCCTCGGCCTACGAGCAGTACTTC
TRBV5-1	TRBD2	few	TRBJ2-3	CASSIISGSGTDTQYF	TGCGCCAGCAGCATTATTAGCGGGAGTGGCACAGATACGCAGTATTTT
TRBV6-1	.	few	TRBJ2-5	CASSEWVFPQETQYF	TGTGCCAGCAGTGAATGGGTCTTCCCCCAAGAGACCCAGTACTTC
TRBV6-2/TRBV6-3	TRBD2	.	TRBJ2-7	CASSSGLAGGYEQYF	TGTGCCAGCAGTTCTGGACTAGCGGGAGGCTACGAGCAGTACTTC
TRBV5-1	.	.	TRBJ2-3	CASSSLAADTQYF	TGCGCCAGCAGCTCCCTCGCCGCAGATACGCAGTATTTT
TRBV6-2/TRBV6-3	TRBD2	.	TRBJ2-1	CASSQKREGRFF	TGTGCCAGCAGTCAAAAGCGGGAGGGCCGGTTCTTC
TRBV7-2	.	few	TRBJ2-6	CASSQIRGSGANVLTF	TGTGCCAGCAGCCAGATCCGAGGCTCTGGGGCCAACGTCCTGACTTTC
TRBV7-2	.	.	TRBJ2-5	CASSLVGQETQYF	TGTGCCAGCAGCTTAGTTGGCCAAGAGACCCAGTACTTC
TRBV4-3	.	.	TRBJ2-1	CASSQDLLGPYNEQFF	TGCGCCAGCAGCCAAGATTTACTTGGACCCTACAATGAGCAGTTCTTC
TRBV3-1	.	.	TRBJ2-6	CASSQVPGGSSGANVLTF	TGTGCCAGCAGCCAAGTACCAGGGGGGAGCTCTGGGGCCAACGTCCTGACTTTC
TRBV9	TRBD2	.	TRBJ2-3	CASSVGRETADTQYF	TGTGCCAGCAGCGTAGGGCGGGAGACAGCAGATACGCAGTATTTT
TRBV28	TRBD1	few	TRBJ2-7	CASHGQGKHSYEQYF	TGTGCCTCTCACGGACAGGGCAAACACTCCTACGAGCAGTACTTC
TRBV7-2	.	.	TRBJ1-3	CASSSRRTGNTIYF	TGTGCCAGCAGCTCCCGCAGGACTGGAAACACCATATATTTT
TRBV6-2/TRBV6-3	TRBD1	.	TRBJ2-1	CASSVDRVVNEQFF	TGTGCCAGCAGTGTGGACAGGGTTGTGAATGAGCAGTTCTTC
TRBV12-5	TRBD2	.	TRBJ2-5	CASGLAGLAGVKETQYF	TGTGCTAGTGGTTTGGCCGGGCTAGCGGGAGTGAAAGAGACCCAGTACTTC
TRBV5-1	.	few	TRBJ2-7	CASSSTGGTAGGPGEQYF	TGCGCCAGCAGCAGCACAGGGGGTACAGCGGGAGGCCCGGGCGAGCAGTACTTC
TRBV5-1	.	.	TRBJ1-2	CASSFGLSGVPGSNYGYTF	TGCGCCAGCAGCTTTGGTTTATCGGGCGTTCCAGGGTCCAACTATGGCTACACCTTC
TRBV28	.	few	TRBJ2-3	CASSTRNSTTDTQYF	TGTGCCAGCAGTACAAGAAACAGCACCACAGATACGCAGTATTTT
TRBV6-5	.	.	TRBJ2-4	CASSYRDTNKNIQYF	TGTGCCAGCAGTTACCGGGACACGAACAAAAACATTCAGTACTTC
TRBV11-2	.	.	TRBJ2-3	CASSLDGVITQTDTQYF	TGTGCCAGCAGCTTAGATGGAGTAATAACTCAAACAGATACGCAGTATTTT
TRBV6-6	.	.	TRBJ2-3	CASSYGARGALTDTQYF	TGTGCCAGCAGTTACGGGGCAAGGGGGGCCCTCACAGATACGCAGTATTTT
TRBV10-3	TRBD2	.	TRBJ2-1	CAACGTNPYNEQFF	TGTGCCGCCTGCGGGACTAACCCCTACAATGAGCAGTTCTTC
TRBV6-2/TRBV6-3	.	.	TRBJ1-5	CASGTANQPQHF	TGTGCCAGCGGGACGGCTAATCAGCCCCAGCATTTT
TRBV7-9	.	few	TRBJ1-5	CASSLDRPYSNQPQHF	TGTGCCAGCAGCTTAGATAGACCCTATAGCAATCAGCCCCAGCATTTT
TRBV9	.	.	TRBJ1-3	CASSPRPVQGNTIYF	TGTGCCAGCAGCCCACGTCCAGTGCAGGGAAACACCATATATTTT
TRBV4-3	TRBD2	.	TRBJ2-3	CASSQETSGSTHRTLDTQYF	TGCGCCAGCAGCCAAGAGACTAGCGGGAGCACCCATCGAACATTGGATACGCAGTATTTT
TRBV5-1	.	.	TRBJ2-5	CASSLPQTETQYF	TGCGCCAGCAGCTTGCCCCAGACGGAGACCCAGTACTTC
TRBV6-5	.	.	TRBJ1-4	CASSYGGNREKLFF	TGTGCCAGCAGTTATGGGGGGAATCGGGAAAAACTGTTTTTT
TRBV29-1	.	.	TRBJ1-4	CSVGDREKLFF	TGCAGCGTTGGTGACAGAGAAAAACTGTTTTTT
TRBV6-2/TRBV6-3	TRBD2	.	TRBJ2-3	CASSDGLAGRYGTDTQYF	TGTGCCAGCAGCGATGGACTAGCGGGACGATACGGCACAGATACGCAGTATTTT
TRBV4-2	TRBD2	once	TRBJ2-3	CASSQGLATSGRADTQYF	TGTGCCAGCAGCCAAGGCCTCGCCACTAGCGGGAGAGCAGATACGCAGTATTTT